This T cell receptor (beta chain) is drawn from a study of cytomegalovirus exposure and HLA in healthy donors. Turning to the study itself: The platform used for the 95 to 150 validation repertoires matched that of the roughly 670 first-cohort repertoires, a later analysis reported. Study findings and constraints: There were some 150 TCR beta chains listed as cytomegalovirus-associated.

With regard to this clone: Its antigen remains unknown.

The V and J ends lost 5 bases and 4 bases respectively, with 11 bases between them. Looked up from germline, CDR1 is KGHSH and CDR2 is LQKENI. The CDR3 consists of 13 residues. Sequencing used immunoSEQ multiplex PCR; TCRdb keeps in-frame clones, though not all of them. This sample carries approximately 97,000 clones, under 95% of them seen once, and the ten largest clones take 1.1%. This TCR came from a woman in her 30s in good health and CMV-seropositive. The sequencing sample was made of PBMCs. The V call is TRBV18, the J call TRBJ1-2, with D maybe TRBD1 (5 bases). CDR3 sequence reads: CASSTLDSYGYTF. In nucleotides, the CDR3 is TGTGCCAGCTCAACGCTCGACAGCTATGGCTACACCTTC.